This passage covers 8 T cell receptor beta chains from one sample sequenced in a study of cytotoxic CD8 clonotypes in ibrutinib-treated CLL. Assay: immunoSEQ multiplex PCR; the TCRdb copy retains only in-frame clones and omits some. The table has 250,000 to 350,000 clones, approximately 76% seen once. Source: PBMCs, taken at disease progression, from a patient treated with ibrutinib. The receptors were gathered from a human donor with chronic lymphocytic leukemia.

This clone was detected a few times. V is TRBV9 and J is TRBJ1-5, with TRBD1 identical over 8 bases. CDR3 length: 15 residues. The J segment lost 2 bases and the V segment lost 3 bases, leaving 4 bases of the junction unmatched. Germline CDR1 and CDR2: SGDLS and YYNGEE. The CDR3 sequence is CASSAGTGRNQPQHF. CDR3 nucleotide sequence: TGTGCCAGCAGCGCGGGGACAGGCCGCAATCAGCCCCAGCATTTT.

This sequence joins TRBV18 and TRBJ2-3; D is ambiguous. CDR3 length: 11 amino acids. The V gene's germline CDR1 is KGHSH and CDR2 LQKENI. Trimming cost V 4 bases and J 5 bases, with 4 bases left between them. The CDR3 loop reads CASSRGDTQYF. The CDR3 bases are TGTGCCAGCTCACGGGGAGATACGCAGTATTTT.

V is TRBV11-2 and J is TRBJ1-2, with D perhaps matching TRBD1 (6 bases). The CDR3 is 13 amino acids. Trimming shortened V by 5 bases and J by 8 bases, and 15 bases separated the two germline ends. Germline-derived CDR1 and CDR2 are SGHAT and FQNNGV. Here the CDR3 reads CASSQTGIGGYTF. The DNA of the CDR3 is TGTGCCAGCAGCCAAACAGGGATCGGCGGCTACACCTTC.

The table lists this clone with a count of one. The chain combines TRBV7-8 with TRBJ2-2; 11 positions match TRBD1. Germline V gene sequence: CDR1 SGHVS, CDR2 FQNEAQ. Trimming took 5 bases from V and 5 from J; bases not matched to a gene: 7. The CDR3 extends over 16 amino acids. The CDR3 region has the DNA TGTGCCAGCAGCCCACCGGGACAGGGGGAAACCGGGGAGCTGTTTTTT. It specifies CASSPPGQGETGELFF.

The V gene is TRBV19, the J gene TRBJ2-7; TRBD1 might be the D (6 bases). From germline, CDR1 is LNHDA and CDR2 SQIVND (reference sequence). The CDR3 extends over 13 amino acids. The V end lost 9 bases, the J end lost 6 bases, and 18 bases lay between the germline ends. CDR3 in amino acids: CASGDITLGEQYF. The CDR3 coding sequence is TGTGCCAGCGGGGACATAACCTTGGGCGAGCAGTACTTC.

The chain uses TRBV29-1 and TRBJ2-3, with unresolved D. This CDR3 has 17 amino acids. Germline V gene lookup returns CDR1 SQVTM and CDR2 ANQGSEA. V was shortened by 6 bases and J by 4 bases, with 26 bases between the two germline ends. The CDR3 DNA reads as TGCAGCGTCACGCCCTTTGAGTTGGGCCCTGGGGCAGATACGCAGTATTTT. As protein: CSVTPFELGPGADTQYF.

This CDR3 reads CASSHTADTQYF. The CDR3 nucleotides read TGCGCCAGCAGCCACACGGCAGATACGCAGTATTTT. This rearrangement joins TRBV5-1 to TRBJ2-3; D is uncertain. Looked up from germline, CDR1 is SGHRS and CDR2 is YFSETQ. The CDR3 extends over 12 amino acids. Between the trimmed V and J ends, which lost 4 bases and 4 bases, there was a span of 7 bases.

The genes are TRBV18 and TRBJ1-2; D remains ambiguous. The CDR3 sequence is 15 residues long. The V gene lost 2 bases and the J gene lost 0 bases, with 10 bases spanning the gap. Germline CDR1 KGHSH, CDR2 LQKENI. The CDR3 here is CASSPILSPNYGYTF. For the CDR3, the DNA is TGTGCCAGCTCACCAATTTTGTCCCCTAACTATGGCTACACCTTC. Looking up the rest from reference TRBV18 and TRBJ1-2 gives the full variable domain: NAGVMQNPRHLVRRRGQEARLRCSPMKGHSHVYWYRQLPEEGLKFMVYLQKENIIDESGMPKERFSAEFPKEGPSILRIQQVVRGDSAAYFCASSPILSPNYGYTFGSGTRLTVV.